The 15 T cell receptor beta chains listed next were all sequenced from one sample in a study of cytomegalovirus exposure and HLA in healthy donors. Primers: 60 Vbeta forward and 13 Jbeta reverse. Measured with immunoSEQ multiplex PCR; TCRdb has only the in-frame clones, and not every one. This table holds 150,000 or so clones, under 75% found once. Material: PBMCs. The receptor source for this set is a man in his forties in good health and CMV-seropositive.

This clone was seen a few times. The CDR3 DNA reads TGTGCCAGCAGCTCGGACGCCAACAAGGGGGAAAAACTGTTTTTT. It yields the protein CASSSDANKGEKLFF. V is TRBV5-4 and J is TRBJ1-4; possible D gene TRBD1, 5 bases. The V end was cut by 3 bases, the J end by 8 bases, with 17 bases between. Per the germline V gene, CDR1 is SGHNT and CDR2 is YYREEE (reference sequence). The CDR3 extends over 15 amino acids. The variable domain in full, completed from reference TRBV5-4 and TRBJ1-4, reads ETGVTQSPTHLIKTRGQQVTLRCSSQSGHNTVSWYQQALGQGPQFIFQYYREEENGRGNFPPRFSGLQFPNYSSELNVNALELDDSALYLCASSSDANKGEKLFFGSGTQLSVL.

This clone came up once. The chain uses TRBV14 and TRBJ2-3; D gene ambiguous. V lost 0 bases to trimming and J lost 0 bases, with 13 bases between them. This CDR3 comprises 17 residues. Germline CDR1 reads SGHDN; CDR2 reads FVKESK. CDR3 region: CASSQEVSSASTDTQYF. The CDR3 DNA is TGTGCCAGCAGCCAAGAAGTAAGCAGCGCTAGCACAGATACGCAGTATTTT.

This clone was recorded once. The chain is built from TRBV4-3 and TRBJ2-4; D is uncertain. Germline values: CDR1 LGHNA, CDR2 YSLEER. The CDR3 sequence is 13 residues long. V lost 1 base and J lost 5, with 6 bases in between. CDR3 loop: CASSQAHENIQYF. The CDR3 DNA follows: TGCGCCAGCAGCCAAGCCCATGAAAACATTCAGTACTTC.

CDR3 amino acids: CASSVRGGDYNEQFF. As DNA, the CDR3 is TGTGCCAGCAGCGTGCGTGGAGGCGACTACAATGAGCAGTTCTTC. The chain joins TRBV7-3 to TRBJ2-1; D possibly corresponds to TRBD2 (5 bases). This CDR3 is built from 15 residues. Trimming removed 5 bases at V and 3 bases at J, with 14 bases between. Germline V gene lookup returns CDR1 SGHTA and CDR2 FQGTGA.

The chain has TRBV6-1 and TRBJ1-2; D is undetermined. CDR3 length: 13 amino acids. V was pared by 3 bases and J by 5 bases, with 10 bases between. From germline, CDR1 is MNHNS and CDR2 SASEGT. The CDR3 protein is CASSEVAEYGYTF. The DNA of the CDR3 is TGTGCCAGCAGTGAGGTAGCAGAGTATGGCTACACCTTC.

This rearrangement joins TRBV9 to TRBJ2-7; no firm D call. V was pared by 4 bases and J by 2 bases, with 13 bases between. The V gene's germline CDR1 is SGDLS and CDR2 YYNGEE. This CDR3 contains 14 residues. The CDR3 region is CASSPRPTPYEQYF. The DNA for the CDR3 is TGTGCCAGCAGCCCCCGCCCGACTCCCTACGAGCAGTACTTC.

V is TRBV7-9 and J is TRBJ1-5, with 10 bases lining up with TRBD1. Germline V gene sequence: CDR1 SEHNR, CDR2 FQNEAQ (reference sequence). The CDR3 spans 14 residues. The V gene end was trimmed by 4 bases and the J gene end by 6 bases; junction bases not matched to a gene: 3. CDR3 coding DNA: TGTGCCAGCAGCTCGACAGGGGGCGGTCAGCCCCAGCATTTT. Protein product: CASSSTGGGQPQHF.

This clone is labeled as medium-sized. The chain couples TRBV19 to TRBJ1-1, with 7 bases aligning to TRBD1. The V and J ends lost 7 bases and 9 bases, in that order; junction bases with no gene match: 17. This CDR3 contains 15 residues. The germline gives CDR1 LNHDA, CDR2 SQIVND (reference sequence). The CDR3 spells CASKDPTGTARKAFF. CDR3 bases: TGTGCCAGTAAAGACCCTACCGGGACAGCGAGAAAAGCTTTCTTT.

V gene TRBV4-2 combines with J gene TRBJ2-1; TRBD1 matches 8 bases. CDR1 LGHNA and CDR2 YNFKEQ come from the germline V gene. After removal of 4 bases from V and 6 bases from J, the junction contained 11 bases not matched to a gene. The CDR3 loop spans 16 amino acids. The CDR3 reads CASSPEFQGAFNEQFF. The CDR3 nucleotides read TGTGCCAGCAGCCCCGAGTTCCAGGGGGCCTTCAATGAGCAGTTCTTC.

This clone was picked up a small number of times. The chain's CDR3 is CASSQGGGLTSGNTIYF. The DNA for the CDR3 is TGCGCCAGCAGCCAGGGAGGGGGGCTAACTTCTGGAAACACCATATATTTT. J is TRBJ1-3 and V is TRBV4-3; tentatively, D is TRBD1 (6 bases). The germline V gene encodes CDR1 LGHNA and CDR2 YSLEER. The V gene lost 3 bases and the J gene lost 1 base, with 16 bases spanning the gap. The CDR3 length is 17 residues.

This chain uses TRBV19 with TRBJ1-1; 9 bases fit TRBD1. Germline CDR1 LNHDA, CDR2 SQIVND (reference sequence). With V trimmed by 6 bases and J by 4 bases, 15 bases remained unmatched. This CDR3 spans 17 amino acids. The CDR3 sequence: CASSLRQGVGVGTEAFF. The CDR3 bases are TGTGCCAGTAGCCTCAGACAGGGGGTAGGTGTGGGCACTGAAGCTTTCTTT.

The V call is TRBV5-6, the J call TRBJ2-7; 10 bases fit TRBD1. This CDR3 is 14 amino acids long. V lost 4 bases, J lost 4 bases, and 5 bases stayed unmatched. The germline gives CDR1 SGHDT, CDR2 YYEEEE. CDR3 residues: CASSTGTGVYEQYF. CDR3 nucleotide sequence: TGTGCCAGCAGCACCGGGACAGGGGTATACGAGCAGTACTTC. Combining the CDR3 with reference TRBV5-6 and TRBJ2-7 gives the whole variable domain DAGVTQSPTHLIKTRGQQVTLRCSPKSGHDTVSWYQQALGQGPQFIFQYYEEEERQRGNFPDRFSGHQFPNYSSELNVNALLLGDSALYLCASSTGTGVYEQYFGPGTRLTVT.

This sequence joins TRBV5-1 and TRBJ2-5, with D perhaps TRBD1 (6 bases). V was clipped by 5 bases and J by 2 bases, with 10 bases between them. The CDR3 covers 13 residues. Germline loops: CDR1 SGHRS, CDR2 YFSETQ. The DNA for the CDR3 is TGCGCCAGCAGACCTGGACAGCAAGAGACCCAGTACTTC. This gives the protein CASRPGQQETQYF. The full variable domain, with the rest looked up from reference TRBV5-1 and TRBJ2-5, is KAGVTQTPRYLIKTRGQQVTLSCSPISGHRSVSWYQQTPGQGLQFLFEYFSETQRNKGNFPGRFSGRQFSNSRSEMNVSTLELGDSALYLCASRPGQQETQYFGPGTRLLVL.

CDR3 sequence (DNA): TGCGCCAGCAGCCGAAGGCCGGGACAGCAATACAATGAGCAGTTCTTC. The encoded protein is CASSRRPGQQYNEQFF. The gene calls are TRBV4-3 and TRBJ2-1; 7 bases fit TRBD1. CDR3 size: 16 residues. Germline trimming cut 4 bases from V and 4 bases from J; bases unmatched to any gene: 10. The germline gives CDR1 LGHNA, CDR2 YSLEER.

The chain combines TRBV7-6 with TRBJ1-2, with no clear D. Germline CDR1 and CDR2: SGHVS and FNYEAQ. The CDR3 has 15 amino acids. Trimming shortened V by 1 base and J by 4 bases, and 13 bases separated the two germline ends. The CDR3 coding sequence is TGTGCCAGCAGCTTAGGGGTGGTTGGGAGCTATGGCTACACCTTC. This gives the protein CASSLGVVGSYGYTF. Complete variable domain (other parts from reference TRBV7-6 and TRBJ1-2): GAGVSQSPRYKVTKRGQDVALRCDPISGHVSLYWYRQALGQGPEFLTYFNYEAQQDKSGLPNDRFSAERPEGSISTLTIQRTEQRDSAMYRCASSLGVVGSYGYTFGSGTRLTVV.